This section outlines one TCR beta chain sequence together with its context. Its antigen is unidentified. The sample is drawn from a study of shared clonotypes between healthy human individuals. Study-level results: Naive CD4 clonotypes were shared across several donors at 4% to 5%. Sharing of clonotypes among donors was expected to vary with sequencing depth.

The test was conducted at deep level. The repertoire was sequenced with immunoSEQ multiplex PCR; TCRdb's copy has only in-frame clones and lacks some. The sample includes about a million clones, more than 65% of them seen just once. The CDR3 is 13 amino acids. Germline loops: CDR1 MRHNA, CDR2 SNTAGT. The V end was cut by 4 bases, the J end by 7 bases, with 13 bases between. What was sequenced was memory CD4+ T cells sorted from blood. The subset here: CD45RA-negative fraction. The sequence was collected from a man between 18 and 29 years old in good health. The chain joins TRBV6-4 to TRBJ1-2; D remains unclear. CDR3: CASSATRVTGYTF. CDR3 coding DNA: TGTGCCAGCAGTGCGACGAGGGTGACTGGCTACACCTTC.